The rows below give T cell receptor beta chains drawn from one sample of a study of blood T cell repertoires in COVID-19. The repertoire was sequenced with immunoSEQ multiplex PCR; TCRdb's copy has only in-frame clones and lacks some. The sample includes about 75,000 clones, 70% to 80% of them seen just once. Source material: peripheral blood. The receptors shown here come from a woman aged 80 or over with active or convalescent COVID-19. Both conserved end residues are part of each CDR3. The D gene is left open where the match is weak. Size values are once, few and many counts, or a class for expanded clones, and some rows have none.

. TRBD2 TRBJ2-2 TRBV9 CASSPPIAGGNTGELFF TGTGCCAGCAGCCCCCCGATAGCGGGGGGAAACACCGGGGAGCTGTTTTTT
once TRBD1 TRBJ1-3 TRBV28 CASSLPPGGSGGGNTIYF TGTGCCAGCAGTTTACCTCCAGGGGGCTCTGGGGGAGGAAACACCATATATTTT
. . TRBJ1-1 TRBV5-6 CASSLGQGYTNTEAFF TGTGCCAGCAGCTTGGGGCAGGGCTATACGAACACTGAAGCTTTCTTT
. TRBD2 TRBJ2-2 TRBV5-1 CASSGGRAGTGELFF TGCGCCAGCAGCGGCGGGAGGGCGGGCACCGGGGAGCTGTTTTTT
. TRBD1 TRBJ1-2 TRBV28 CATGTGVIYTF TGTGCCACCGGGACAGGGGTGATCTACACCTTC
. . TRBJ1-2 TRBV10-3 CAISDGGASLQVYTF TGTGCCATCAGTGATGGGGGGGCGAGTCTACAGGTCTACACCTTC
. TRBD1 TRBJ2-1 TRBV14 CASSQTDRGLRGEQFF TGTGCCAGCAGCCAGACCGACAGGGGTTTACGGGGTGAGCAGTTCTTC
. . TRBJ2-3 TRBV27 CASTLRGARDTQYF TGTGCCAGCACTTTGCGGGGAGCCCGGGATACGCAGTATTTT
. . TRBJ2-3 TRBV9 CASSVWGGPTDTQYF TGTGCCAGCAGCGTATGGGGCGGACCTACAGATACGCAGTATTTT
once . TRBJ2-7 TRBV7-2 CASSLEATGPSYEQYF TGTGCCAGCAGCTTAGAAGCCACAGGTCCATCCTACGAGCAGTACTTC
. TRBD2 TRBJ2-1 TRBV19 CASSITGRSYNEQFF TGTGCCAGTAGTATAACCGGGAGGTCTTACAATGAGCAGTTCTTC
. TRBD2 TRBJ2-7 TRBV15 CATSRGFLTSGLSYEQYF TGTGCCACCAGCAGAGGCTTTCTGACTAGCGGACTCTCCTACGAGCAGTACTTC
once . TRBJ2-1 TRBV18 CASSDTRGGTEQFF TGTGCCAGCTCAGATACAAGGGGGGGTACTGAGCAGTTCTTC
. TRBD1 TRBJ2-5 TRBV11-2 CASSFGTGEETQYF TGTGCCAGCAGCTTTGGGACAGGGGAAGAGACCCAGTACTTC
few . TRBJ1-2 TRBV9 CASSVRAGNYGYTF TGTGCCAGCAGCGTTCGGGCGGGTAACTATGGCTACACCTTC
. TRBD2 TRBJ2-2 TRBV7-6 CASSILSGGRGTGELFF TGTGCCAGCAGCATACTAAGCGGGGGGCGAGGCACCGGGGAGCTGTTTTTT
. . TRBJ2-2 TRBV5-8 CASSLGATRELFF TGTGCCAGCAGCTTGGGGGCGACAAGGGAGCTGTTTTTT
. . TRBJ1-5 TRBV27 CASSLSGVSGQPQHF TGTGCCAGCAGTTTATCGGGGGTTAGCGGTCAGCCCCAGCATTTT
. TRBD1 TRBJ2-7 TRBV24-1 CATSDSGDRGSYEQYF TGTGCCACCAGTGATTCCGGGGACAGGGGTTCCTACGAGCAGTACTTC
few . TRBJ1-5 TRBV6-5 CASSYNLGAQPQHF TGTGCCAGCAGTTATAATCTGGGAGCTCAGCCCCAGCATTTT
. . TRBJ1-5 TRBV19 CASSSTGNNQPQHF TGTGCCAGTAGTTCCACAGGGAACAATCAGCCCCAGCATTTT
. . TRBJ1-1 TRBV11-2 CASSLVAYTEAFF TGTGCCAGCAGCTTAGTTGCGTACACTGAAGCTTTCTTT
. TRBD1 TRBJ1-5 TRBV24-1 CATSDATGGFYSNQPQHF TGTGCCACCAGTGATGCGACAGGGGGCTTTTATAGCAATCAGCCCCAGCATTTT
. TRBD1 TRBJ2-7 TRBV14 CASSQKDRDRGLWKRSYYEQYF TGTGCCAGCAGCCAAAAAGACCGGGACAGGGGGCTTTGGAAAAGGAGCTACTACGAGCAGTACTTC
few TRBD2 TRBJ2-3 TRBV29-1 CSVAGGPRTSPDTQYF TGCAGCGTAGCGGGAGGGCCTAGGACGAGCCCAGATACGCAGTATTTT
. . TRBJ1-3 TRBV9 CASSVLDSSGNTIYF TGTGCCAGCAGCGTACTCGACAGCTCTGGAAACACCATATATTTT
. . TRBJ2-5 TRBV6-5 CASSYSGRGGRETQYF TGTGCCAGCAGTTACTCCGGAAGGGGGGGACGAGAGACCCAGTACTTC
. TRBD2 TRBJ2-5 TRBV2 CASSDGGRAEETQYF TGTGCCAGCAGTGACGGCGGGAGGGCCGAAGAGACCCAGTACTTC
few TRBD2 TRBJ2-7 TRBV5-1 CASSLARLAGGTYEQYF TGCGCCAGCAGCTTGGCCAGGCTAGCGGGGGGTACCTACGAGCAGTACTTC
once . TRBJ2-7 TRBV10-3 CATRDFYEQYF TGTGCCACCCGGGACTTCTACGAGCAGTACTTC
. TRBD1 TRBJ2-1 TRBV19 CASSILGQGVYEQFF TGTGCCAGTAGTATTTTGGGCCAGGGGGTGTATGAGCAGTTCTTC
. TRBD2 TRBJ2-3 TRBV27 CASSSRLAGGPFADTQYF TGTGCCAGCAGTTCAAGACTAGCGGGGGGGCCTTTCGCAGATACGCAGTATTTT
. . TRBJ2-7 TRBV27 CASRPTFEGLTYEQYF TGTGCCAGCAGGCCGACTTTCGAGGGACTTACCTACGAGCAGTACTTC